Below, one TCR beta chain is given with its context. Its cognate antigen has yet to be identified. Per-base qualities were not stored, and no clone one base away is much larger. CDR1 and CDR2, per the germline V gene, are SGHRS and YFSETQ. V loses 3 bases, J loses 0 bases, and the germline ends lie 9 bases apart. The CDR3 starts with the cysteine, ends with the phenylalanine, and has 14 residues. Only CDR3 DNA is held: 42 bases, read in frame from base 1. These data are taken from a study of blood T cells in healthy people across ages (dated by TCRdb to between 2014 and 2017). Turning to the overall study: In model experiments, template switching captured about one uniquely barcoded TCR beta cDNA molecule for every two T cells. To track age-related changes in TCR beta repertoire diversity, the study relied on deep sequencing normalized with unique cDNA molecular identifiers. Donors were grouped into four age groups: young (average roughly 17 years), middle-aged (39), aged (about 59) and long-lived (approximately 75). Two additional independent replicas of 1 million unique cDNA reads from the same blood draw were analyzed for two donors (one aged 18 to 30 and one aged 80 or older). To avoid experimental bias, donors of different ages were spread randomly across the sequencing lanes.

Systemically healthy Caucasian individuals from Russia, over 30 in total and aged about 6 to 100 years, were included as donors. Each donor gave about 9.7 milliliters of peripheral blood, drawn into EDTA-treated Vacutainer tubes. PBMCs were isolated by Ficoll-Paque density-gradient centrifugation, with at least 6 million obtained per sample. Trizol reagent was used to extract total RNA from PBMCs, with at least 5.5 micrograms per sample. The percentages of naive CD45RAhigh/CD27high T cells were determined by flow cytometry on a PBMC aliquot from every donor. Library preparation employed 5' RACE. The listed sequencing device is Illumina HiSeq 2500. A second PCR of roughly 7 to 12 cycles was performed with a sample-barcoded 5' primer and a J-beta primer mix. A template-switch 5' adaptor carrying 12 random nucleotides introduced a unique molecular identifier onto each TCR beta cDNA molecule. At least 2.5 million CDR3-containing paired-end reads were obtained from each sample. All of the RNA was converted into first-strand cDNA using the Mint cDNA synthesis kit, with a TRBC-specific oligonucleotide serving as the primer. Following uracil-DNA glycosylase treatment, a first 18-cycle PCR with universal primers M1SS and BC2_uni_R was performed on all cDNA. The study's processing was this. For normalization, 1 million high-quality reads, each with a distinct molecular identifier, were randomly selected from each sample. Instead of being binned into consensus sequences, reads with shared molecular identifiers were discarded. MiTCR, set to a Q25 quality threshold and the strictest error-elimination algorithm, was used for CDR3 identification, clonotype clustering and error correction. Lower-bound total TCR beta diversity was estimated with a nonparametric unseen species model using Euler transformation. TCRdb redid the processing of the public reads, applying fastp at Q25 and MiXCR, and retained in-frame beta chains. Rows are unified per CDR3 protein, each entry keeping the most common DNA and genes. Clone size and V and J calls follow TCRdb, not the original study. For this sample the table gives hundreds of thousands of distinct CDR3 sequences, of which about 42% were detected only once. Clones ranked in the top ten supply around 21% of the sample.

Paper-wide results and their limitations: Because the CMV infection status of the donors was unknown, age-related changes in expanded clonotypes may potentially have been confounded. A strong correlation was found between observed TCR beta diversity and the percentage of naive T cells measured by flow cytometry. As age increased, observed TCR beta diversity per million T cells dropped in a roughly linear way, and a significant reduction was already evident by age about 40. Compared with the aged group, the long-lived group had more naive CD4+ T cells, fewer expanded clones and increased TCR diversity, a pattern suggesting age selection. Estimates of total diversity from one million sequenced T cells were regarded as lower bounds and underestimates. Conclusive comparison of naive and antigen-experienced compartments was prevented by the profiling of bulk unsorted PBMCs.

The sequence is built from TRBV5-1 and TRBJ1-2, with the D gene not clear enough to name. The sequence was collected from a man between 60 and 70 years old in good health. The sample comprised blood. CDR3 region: CASSSGRANYGYTF. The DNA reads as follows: TGCGCCAGCAGCTCAGGCAGAGCTAACTATGGCTACACCTTC.